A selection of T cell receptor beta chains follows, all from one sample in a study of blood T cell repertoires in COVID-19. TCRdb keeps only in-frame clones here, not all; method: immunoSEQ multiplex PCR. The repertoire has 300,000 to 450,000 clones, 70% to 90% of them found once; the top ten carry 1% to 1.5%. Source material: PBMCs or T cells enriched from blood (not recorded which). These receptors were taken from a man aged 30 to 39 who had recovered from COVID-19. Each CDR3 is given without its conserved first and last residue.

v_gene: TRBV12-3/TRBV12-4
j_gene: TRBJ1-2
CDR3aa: ASTKDSNFGYT

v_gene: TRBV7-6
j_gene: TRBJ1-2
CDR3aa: ASSFDPRHGNGYT

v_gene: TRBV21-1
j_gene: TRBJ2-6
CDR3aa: ASSTKMEGPLPLLSGANVLT

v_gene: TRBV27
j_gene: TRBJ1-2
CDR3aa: ASSLGRGNYGYT

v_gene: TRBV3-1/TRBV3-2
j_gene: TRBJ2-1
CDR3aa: ASSQGGLSYNEQF

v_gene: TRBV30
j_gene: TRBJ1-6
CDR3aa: AWSAGGNSPLH

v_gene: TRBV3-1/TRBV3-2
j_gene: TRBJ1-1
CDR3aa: ASSQDRLRAF

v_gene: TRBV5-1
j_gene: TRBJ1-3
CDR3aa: ASSLGQHSGNTIY

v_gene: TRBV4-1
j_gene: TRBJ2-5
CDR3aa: ASSQAPYQETQY

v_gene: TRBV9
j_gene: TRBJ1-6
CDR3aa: ASSVDSNSPLH

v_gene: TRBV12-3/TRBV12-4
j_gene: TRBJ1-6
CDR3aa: ASSSRSLAPLH

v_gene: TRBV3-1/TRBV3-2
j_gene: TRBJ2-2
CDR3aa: ASSPRGLAGTGELF

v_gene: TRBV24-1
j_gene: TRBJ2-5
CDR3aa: ATSDPRTAAGTQY

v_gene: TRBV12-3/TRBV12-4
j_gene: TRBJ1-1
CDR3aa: ASSLWDSEAF

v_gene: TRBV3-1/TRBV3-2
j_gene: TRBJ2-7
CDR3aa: ASSQDGTGQY

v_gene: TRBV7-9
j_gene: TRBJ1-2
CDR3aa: ASTRDNPGYT

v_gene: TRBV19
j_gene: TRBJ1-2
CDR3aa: ASSPPGNYGYT

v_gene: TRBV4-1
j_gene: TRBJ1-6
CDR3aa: ASSQATGGDSYNSPLH

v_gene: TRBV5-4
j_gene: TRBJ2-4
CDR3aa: ASSRDYLAKNIQY

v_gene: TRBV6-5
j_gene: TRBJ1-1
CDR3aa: ASSRQGARTEAF

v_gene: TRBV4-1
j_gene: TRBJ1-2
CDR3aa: ASSQAGLLNYGYT

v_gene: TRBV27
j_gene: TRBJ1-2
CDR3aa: ASSLSTGTTGGYT

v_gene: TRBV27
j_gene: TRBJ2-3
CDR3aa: ASTLGTGRTDTQY

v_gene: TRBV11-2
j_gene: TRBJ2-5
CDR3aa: ASSLGHKETQY

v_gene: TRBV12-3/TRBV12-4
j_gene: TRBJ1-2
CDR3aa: ASSAQGRYGYT

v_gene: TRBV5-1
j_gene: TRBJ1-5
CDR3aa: ASSLEGFGNQPQH

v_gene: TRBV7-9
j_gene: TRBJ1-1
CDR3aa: ASSLDLRNTEAF

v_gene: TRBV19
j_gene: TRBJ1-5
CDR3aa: ASSIIAGGNQPQH

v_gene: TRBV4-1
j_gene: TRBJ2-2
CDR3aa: ASSQAAGGADTGELF

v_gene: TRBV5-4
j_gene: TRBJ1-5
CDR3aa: ASSIDSNQPQH

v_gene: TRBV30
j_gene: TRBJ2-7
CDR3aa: AWGGQGREQY

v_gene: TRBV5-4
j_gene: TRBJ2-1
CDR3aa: ASSLIATVYNEQF

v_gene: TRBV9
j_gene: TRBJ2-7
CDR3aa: ASSVGPAGEQY

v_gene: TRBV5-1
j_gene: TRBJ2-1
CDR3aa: ASSTGQVEF

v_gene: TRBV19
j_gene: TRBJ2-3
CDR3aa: ASTPYMGGNTQY

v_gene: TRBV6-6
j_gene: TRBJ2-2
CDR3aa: ASTTGSFGELF

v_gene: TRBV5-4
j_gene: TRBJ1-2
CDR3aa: ASSSGQGNNYGYT

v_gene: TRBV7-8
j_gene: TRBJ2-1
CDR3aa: ASSSRLASYNEQF

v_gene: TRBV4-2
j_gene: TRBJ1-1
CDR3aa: ASSQYGMGNTEAF

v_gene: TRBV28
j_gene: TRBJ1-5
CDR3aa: ASRGGGGEPQH

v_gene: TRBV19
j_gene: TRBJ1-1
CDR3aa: ASKSTGGTSGEAF

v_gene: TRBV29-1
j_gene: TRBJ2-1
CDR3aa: SVVTGGLKF

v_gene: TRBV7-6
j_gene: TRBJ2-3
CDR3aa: ASSRRTDTDTQY

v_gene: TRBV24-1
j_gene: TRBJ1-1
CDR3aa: ATSDPISTGEAF

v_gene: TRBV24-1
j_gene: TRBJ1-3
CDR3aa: ATSDLTSGNTIY

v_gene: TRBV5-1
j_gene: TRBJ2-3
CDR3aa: ASSLGGRGTQY

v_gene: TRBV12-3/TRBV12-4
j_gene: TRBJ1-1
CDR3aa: ASKGLDDTEAF

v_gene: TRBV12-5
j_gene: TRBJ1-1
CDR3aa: ASGMTGKAF